These 12 T cell receptor beta chains were all obtained from the same sample, sequenced in a study of shared T cell receptors in the human thymus. The repertoire was sequenced with immunoSEQ multiplex PCR; TCRdb's copy has only in-frame clones and lacks some. The sample includes some 700,000 clones, roughly 90% seen only once; the top ten take around 0.01%. The same data also contributed to another study, on human thymus T cells.

Sequenced input: thymocytes. All receptors derive from a boy younger than two with a congenital heart defect.

This rearrangement joins TRBV27 to TRBJ1-2; D gene unclear. The germline CDR1 and CDR2 sequences are MNHEY and SMNVEV (reference sequence). The V and J ends lost 1 base and 7 bases respectively, with 16 bases between them. This CDR3 is built from 15 residues. The CDR3 nucleotides read TGTGCCAGCAGTTTATATGTCGACTGTGCATGTGGCTACACCTTC. It encodes CASSLYVDCACGYTF.

J is TRBJ2-1 and V is TRBV9, with TRBD2 matching 10 bases. V lost 0 bases to trimming and J lost 5 bases; unmatched junction nucleotides: 5. This CDR3 has 16 amino acids. Germline V gives CDR1 SGDLS, CDR2 YYNGEE. The CDR3 DNA reads TGTGCCAGCAGCGTAGTCGGGACTAGCGACCACAATGAGCAGTTCTTC. Translated, it gives CASSVVGTSDHNEQFF. The variable domain in full, with the rest retrieved from reference TRBV9 and TRBJ2-1, is DSGVTQTPKHLITATGQRVTLRCSPRSGDLSVYWYQQSLDQGLQFLIQYYNGEERAKGNILERFSAQQFPDLHSELNLSSLELGDSALYFCASSVVGTSDHNEQFFGPGTRLTVL.

This chain uses TRBV6-5 with TRBJ2-1, with TRBD2 as a possible D gene (6 bases). This CDR3 is 14 amino acids long. Trimming shortened V by 1 base and J by 4 bases, and 8 bases separated the two germline ends. Germline CDR1 MNHEY, CDR2 SVGAGI. The CDR3 loop reads CASSYLEGYNEQFF. CDR3 bases: TGTGCCAGCAGTTACTTGGAGGGGTACAATGAGCAGTTCTTC.

The J gene is TRBJ1-2, the V gene TRBV18, with 10 bases fitting TRBD1. V was pared by 4 bases and J by 6 bases, with 5 bases of the junction left unmatched. Germline V CDR1 and CDR2: KGHSH, LQKENI. This CDR3 region has 14 residues. Here the CDR3 DNA reads TGTGCCAGCTCACGGGACAGGGGAGGGAATGGCTACACCTTC. This gives the protein CASSRDRGGNGYTF. The variable domain in full, with the rest retrieved from reference TRBV18 and TRBJ1-2, is NAGVMQNPRHLVRRRGQEARLRCSPMKGHSHVYWYRQLPEEGLKFMVYLQKENIIDESGMPKERFSAEFPKEGPSILRIQQVVRGDSAAYFCASSRDRGGNGYTFGSGTRLTVV.

The gene calls are TRBV5-3 and TRBJ2-3; no firm D call. TRBV5-3 is reported as an ORF; its role is uncertain. Trimming took 1 base from V and 1 from J, leaving 7 bases between them. This CDR3 region has 14 residues. This CDR3 reads CARSLKARTDTQYF. CDR3 nucleotides: TGTGCCAGAAGCTTGAAAGCGCGCACAGATACGCAGTATTTT.

The chain couples TRBV5-6 to TRBJ2-3; D might be TRBD2 (5 bases). V dropped 0 bases and J dropped 4 bases, with 15 bases sitting between them. Germline V gene sequence: CDR1 SGHDT, CDR2 YYEEEE. CDR3 length: 16 residues. The CDR3 is CASSLGVGLRADTQYF. Written as DNA, the CDR3 is TGTGCCAGCAGCTTGGGGGTCGGCTTGAGGGCAGATACGCAGTATTTT.

The rearrangement links TRBV11-2 to TRBJ2-3; 13 bases agree with TRBD2. J lost 4 bases, V lost 5 bases, and 6 bases had no gene match. Germline V gene data show CDR1 as SGHAT and CDR2 as FQNNGV. The CDR3 sequence is 16 residues long. CDR3 bases: TGTGCCAGCAGCCCCGGGGGGACTAGCGGGGCAGATACGCAGTATTTT. Translated, it gives CASSPGGTSGADTQYF.

The chain couples TRBV5-1 to TRBJ2-7; 8 bases match TRBD1. The CDR3 loop spans 14 amino acids. V gave up 5 bases and J gave up 3 bases; unmatched junction bases: 7. From germline, CDR1 is SGHRS and CDR2 YFSETQ. The CDR3 nucleotides read TGCGCCAGCAGTTTTAGACAGGGGCTCTACGAGCAGTACTTC. Amino acids: CASSFRQGLYEQYF.

V usage is TRBV4-2 and J usage is TRBJ2-1, with 8 nucleotides matching TRBD2. The CDR3 runs 17 residues. Germline V gene sequence: CDR1 LGHNA, CDR2 YNFKEQ. J gave up 8 bases and V 0 bases, and 12 bases lay outside the gene matches. The CDR3 protein is CASSQEPIAGSGDEQFF. CDR3 nucleotide sequence: TGTGCCAGCAGCCAAGAACCCATAGCGGGGTCGGGGGATGAGCAGTTCTTC.

This clone was found once. V is TRBV4-2 and J is TRBJ2-5; D not resolved. Germline loops: CDR1 LGHNA, CDR2 YNFKEQ. Trimming removed 0 bases at V and 5 bases at J, with 13 bases between. CDR3 length: 15 amino acids. This chain's CDR3 is CASSQDSGAPETQYF. The CDR3 DNA follows: TGTGCCAGCAGCCAAGATAGTGGAGCGCCGGAGACCCAGTACTTC.

The V and J genes are TRBV7-2 and TRBJ2-5, with a tentative D call TRBD2 (5 bases). CDR1 and CDR2 (germline): SGHTA, FQGNSA. V dropped 0 bases and J dropped 6 bases, with 17 bases sitting between them. The CDR3 is made up of 16 amino acids. CDR3 sequence reads: CASSLAGRVGMKTQYF. In DNA form, the CDR3 reads TGTGCCAGCAGCTTAGCTGGGCGGGTTGGAATGAAGACCCAGTACTTC. The whole variable domain, filled in from reference TRBV7-2 and TRBJ2-5, reads GAGVSQSPSNKVTEKGKDVELRCDPISGHTALYWYRQSLGQGLEFLIYFQGNSAPDKSGLPSDRFSAERTGGSVSTLTIQRTQQEDSAVYLCASSLAGRVGMKTQYFGPGTRLLVL.

Regarding this clone: This sample also contains other DNA sequences that code for the same CDR3. The CDR3 coding sequence is TGTGCCAGCAGTTTAGGGGGGGTAGATACGCAGTATTTT. It encodes CASSLGGVDTQYF. V and J are TRBV27 and TRBJ2-3; 7 nucleotides line up with TRBD2. In germline, CDR1 is MNHEY, CDR2 SMNVEV (reference sequence). This CDR3 is 13 amino acids long. V dropped 2 bases and J dropped 5; count of bases not matched to a gene: 1.